These T cell receptor beta chains were read from a single sample in a study of T cell responses to AZD1222 COVID-19 vaccine. The repertoire was sequenced with immunoSEQ multiplex PCR; TCRdb's copy has only in-frame clones and lacks some. This sample has about 28,000 clones, with about nine tenths found just once. The starting material was peripheral blood, obtained on day 0 of AZD1222 vaccination. All receptors come from an adult in good health. The CDR3 runs from the conserved cysteine through the conserved F or W. A D gene is named only where the DNA matches it firmly. Rows give clone size only sometimes, using once, few, many, or a class for an expanded clone.

D gene: NA
clone size: NA
V gene: TRBV4-3
J gene: TRBJ2-7
CDR3 protein: CASSQETGYEQYF
CDR3 DNA: TGCGCCAGCAGCCAAGAAACAGGGTACGAGCAGTACTTC

D gene: NA
clone size: once
V gene: TRBV2
J gene: TRBJ1-5
CDR3 protein: CASSETRLNQPQHF
CDR3 DNA: TGTGCCAGCAGTGAGACCCGGCTCAATCAGCCCCAGCATTTT

D gene: TRBD1
clone size: NA
V gene: TRBV5-6
J gene: TRBJ2-7
CDR3 protein: CASRGAGTGGEQYF
CDR3 DNA: TGTGCCAGCAGAGGCGCCGGGACAGGGGGCGAGCAGTACTTC

D gene: NA
clone size: NA
V gene: TRBV30
J gene: TRBJ2-2
CDR3 protein: CAWGALGRTNTGELFF
CDR3 DNA: TGTGCCTGGGGAGCATTAGGACGGACGAACACCGGGGAGCTGTTTTTT

D gene: NA
clone size: NA
V gene: TRBV28
J gene: TRBJ2-7
CDR3 protein: CASSEIRALIKYF
CDR3 DNA: TGTGCCAGCAGCGAGATAAGGGCCCTCATCAAGTACTTC

D gene: NA
clone size: NA
V gene: TRBV30
J gene: TRBJ1-6
CDR3 protein: CAWARIRDSPLHF
CDR3 DNA: TGTGCCTGGGCCCGGATAAGGGATTCACCCCTCCACTTT

D gene: TRBD2
clone size: NA
V gene: TRBV11-3
J gene: TRBJ2-2
CDR3 protein: CASSISGRGTGELFF
CDR3 DNA: TGTGCCAGCAGCATTAGCGGGAGGGGCACCGGGGAGCTGTTTTTT

D gene: NA
clone size: NA
V gene: TRBV7-2
J gene: TRBJ2-3
CDR3 protein: CASSLERSGIGTQYF
CDR3 DNA: TGTGCCAGCAGCCTGGAACGGTCCGGGATTGGTACGCAGTATTTT

D gene: NA
clone size: NA
V gene: TRBV5-1
J gene: TRBJ2-7
CDR3 protein: CASSLATNLLRYEQYF
CDR3 DNA: TGCGCCAGCAGCTTGGCAACAAACCTACTCCGGTACGAGCAGTACTTC

D gene: NA
clone size: once
V gene: TRBV5-4
J gene: TRBJ2-5
CDR3 protein: CASSLASGRETQYF
CDR3 DNA: TGTGCCAGCAGCTTGGCCTCAGGCAGGGAGACCCAGTACTTC

D gene: NA
clone size: NA
V gene: TRBV6-5
J gene: TRBJ1-1
CDR3 protein: CASSYSGVTEAFF
CDR3 DNA: TGTGCCAGCAGTTACTCGGGAGTCACTGAAGCTTTCTTT

D gene: TRBD2
clone size: once
V gene: TRBV28
J gene: TRBJ2-1
CDR3 protein: CASSRTSGKLNEQFF
CDR3 DNA: TGTGCCAGCAGTCGGACTAGCGGGAAGCTCAATGAGCAGTTCTTC

D gene: TRBD2
clone size: NA
V gene: TRBV19
J gene: TRBJ2-3
CDR3 protein: CASRPSGSPSDTQYF
CDR3 DNA: TGTGCCAGTAGACCCAGCGGGAGCCCCTCTGATACGCAGTATTTT

D gene: NA
clone size: NA
V gene: TRBV5-6
J gene: TRBJ1-1
CDR3 protein: CASSSSRVGDTEAFF
CDR3 DNA: TGTGCCAGCAGCTCCTCCAGGGTGGGAGACACTGAAGCTTTCTTT

D gene: TRBD1
clone size: NA
V gene: TRBV3-1/TRBV3-2
J gene: TRBJ2-2
CDR3 protein: CASSQPRQGTGELFF
CDR3 DNA: TGTGCCAGCAGCCAACCCCGACAGGGAACCGGGGAGCTGTTTTTT

D gene: TRBD1
clone size: once
V gene: TRBV10-2
J gene: TRBJ1-4
CDR3 protein: CASSLAGTGKGKLFF
CDR3 DNA: TGCGCCAGCAGCCTCGCCGGGACAGGGAAGGGAAAACTGTTTTTT

D gene: NA
clone size: NA
V gene: TRBV12-3/TRBV12-4
J gene: TRBJ1-2
CDR3 protein: CASSLAAAWGYTF
CDR3 DNA: TGTGCCAGCAGTTTAGCGGCGGCGTGGGGCTACACCTTC

D gene: TRBD1
clone size: few
V gene: TRBV13
J gene: TRBJ1-1
CDR3 protein: CASSNHRGLRNTEAFF
CDR3 DNA: TGTGCCAGCAGCAACCACAGGGGGTTGCGGAACACTGAAGCTTTCTTT

D gene: NA
clone size: NA
V gene: TRBV6-5
J gene: TRBJ2-7
CDR3 protein: CASSKRTVGYEQYF
CDR3 DNA: TGTGCCAGCAGTAAACGGACAGTAGGCTACGAGCAGTACTTC

D gene: TRBD2
clone size: NA
V gene: TRBV6-1
J gene: TRBJ2-7
CDR3 protein: CASSEAGLAGVLAYEQYF
CDR3 DNA: TGTGCCAGCAGTGAAGCGGGACTAGCGGGAGTGCTCGCCTACGAGCAGTACTTC

D gene: NA
clone size: NA
V gene: TRBV6-2/TRBV6-3
J gene: TRBJ2-5
CDR3 protein: CASSPRGGEETQYF
CDR3 DNA: TGTGCCAGCAGCCCCCGGGGCGGGGAAGAGACCCAGTACTTC

D gene: NA
clone size: NA
V gene: TRBV7-9
J gene: TRBJ1-1
CDR3 protein: CASSPRDRALNTEAFF
CDR3 DNA: TGTGCCAGCAGCCCAAGGGATAGGGCCTTGAACACTGAAGCTTTCTTT

D gene: NA
clone size: NA
V gene: TRBV9
J gene: TRBJ2-1
CDR3 protein: CASSRTGVSSYNEQFF
CDR3 DNA: TGTGCCAGCAGTCGAACGGGGGTTAGCTCCTACAATGAGCAGTTCTTC

D gene: NA
clone size: few
V gene: TRBV5-1
J gene: TRBJ1-5
CDR3 protein: CASSLVPDQPQHF
CDR3 DNA: TGCGCCAGCAGCTTGGTTCCGGATCAGCCCCAGCATTTT

D gene: NA
clone size: NA
V gene: TRBV5-1
J gene: TRBJ1-1
CDR3 protein: CASSLTGPNTEAFF
CDR3 DNA: TGCGCCAGCAGCTTGACAGGCCCGAACACTGAAGCTTTCTTT

D gene: TRBD1
clone size: once
V gene: TRBV10-3
J gene: TRBJ2-3
CDR3 protein: CAITPQTGGTDTQYF
CDR3 DNA: TGTGCCATCACCCCCCAGACAGGGGGTACAGATACGCAGTATTTT

D gene: NA
clone size: NA
V gene: TRBV5-6
J gene: TRBJ1-3
CDR3 protein: CASSSGGTIYF
CDR3 DNA: TGTGCCAGCAGCTCCGGAGGCACCATATATTTT

D gene: TRBD1
clone size: NA
V gene: TRBV29-1
J gene: TRBJ2-5
CDR3 protein: CSVSGGEETQYF
CDR3 DNA: TGCAGCGTCTCAGGGGGCGAAGAGACCCAGTACTTC

D gene: NA
clone size: NA
V gene: TRBV28
J gene: TRBJ2-3
CDR3 protein: CASSPRARGSDTQYF
CDR3 DNA: TGTGCCAGCAGTCCACGGGCTAGAGGGTCAGATACGCAGTATTTT

D gene: NA
clone size: NA
V gene: TRBV28
J gene: TRBJ1-2
CDR3 protein: CASSSGTYGYTF
CDR3 DNA: TGTGCCAGCAGCTCGGGAACCTATGGCTACACCTTC

D gene: NA
clone size: NA
V gene: TRBV9
J gene: TRBJ2-7
CDR3 protein: CASSYRDYDYEQYF
CDR3 DNA: TGTGCCAGCAGCTACAGGGACTACGACTACGAGCAGTACTTC

D gene: NA
clone size: NA
V gene: TRBV11-2
J gene: TRBJ2-7
CDR3 protein: CASSLRTVSREQYF
CDR3 DNA: TGTGCCAGCAGCTTGCGGACTGTCTCAAGGGAGCAGTACTTC

D gene: NA
clone size: NA
V gene: TRBV28
J gene: TRBJ1-3
CDR3 protein: CASSSGVGNTIYF
CDR3 DNA: TGTGCCAGCAGCTCAGGGGTCGGAAACACCATATATTTT

D gene: NA
clone size: NA
V gene: TRBV5-1
J gene: TRBJ2-7
CDR3 protein: CASSDPQGSDEQYF
CDR3 DNA: TGCGCCAGCAGTGACCCCCAGGGTTCCGACGAGCAGTACTTC

D gene: NA
clone size: NA
V gene: TRBV6-5
J gene: TRBJ1-1
CDR3 protein: CASSSEVSTEAFF
CDR3 DNA: TGTGCCAGCAGTTCGGAAGTGAGCACTGAAGCTTTCTTT

D gene: TRBD2
clone size: NA
V gene: TRBV5-5
J gene: TRBJ2-3
CDR3 protein: CASSPRTSGATTDTQYF
CDR3 DNA: TGTGCCAGCAGCCCGCGGACTAGCGGGGCTACCACAGATACGCAGTATTTT

D gene: NA
clone size: once
V gene: TRBV3-1/TRBV3-2
J gene: TRBJ2-2
CDR3 protein: CASSQEGWSGELFF
CDR3 DNA: TGTGCCAGCAGCCAAGAGGGTTGGTCCGGGGAGCTGTTTTTT

D gene: TRBD1
clone size: NA
V gene: TRBV6-5
J gene: TRBJ1-3
CDR3 protein: CASSRTGYGNTIYF
CDR3 DNA: TGTGCCAGCAGCAGGACAGGGTATGGAAACACCATATATTTT

D gene: NA
clone size: few
V gene: TRBV7-2
J gene: TRBJ2-1
CDR3 protein: CASSLERTVSYNEQFF
CDR3 DNA: TGTGCCAGCAGCTTAGAGCGGACTGTCTCCTACAATGAGCAGTTCTTC

D gene: NA
clone size: NA
V gene: TRBV30
J gene: TRBJ2-5
CDR3 protein: CAWGGQRETQYF
CDR3 DNA: TGTGCCTGGGGGGGGCAGAGGGAGACCCAGTACTTC

D gene: NA
clone size: once
V gene: TRBV28
J gene: TRBJ1-5
CDR3 protein: CASGSNQPQHF
CDR3 DNA: TGTGCCAGCGGCAGCAATCAGCCCCAGCATTTT

D gene: NA
clone size: NA
V gene: TRBV28
J gene: TRBJ1-5
CDR3 protein: CASSPLWGNGNQPQHF
CDR3 DNA: TGTGCCAGCAGTCCCCTCTGGGGAAACGGCAATCAGCCCCAGCATTTT

D gene: NA
clone size: NA
V gene: TRBV28
J gene: TRBJ1-2
CDR3 protein: CASSVVANYGYTF
CDR3 DNA: TGTGCCAGCAGCGTGGTCGCGAACTATGGCTACACCTTC

D gene: NA
clone size: NA
V gene: TRBV5-8
J gene: TRBJ2-1
CDR3 protein: CASSPVQGYNEQFF
CDR3 DNA: TGTGCCAGCAGTCCCGTCCAGGGGTACAATGAGCAGTTCTTC

D gene: TRBD2
clone size: NA
V gene: TRBV29-1
J gene: TRBJ2-3
CDR3 protein: CSVGGEGTDTQYF
CDR3 DNA: TGCAGCGTGGGGGGGGAGGGCACAGATACGCAGTATTTT